Listed below are T cell receptor beta chains from one sample, sequenced in a study of graft-versus-host responses after intestinal transplantation. Libraries were prepared by immunoSEQ multiplex PCR; TCRdb keeps only in-frame clonotypes and omits some of them. The sample contains 100,000 to 140,000 clones, about nine tenths of which appear only once. Their antigen targets remain unknown. The material sequenced was unstimulated CD4+ T cells sorted from spleen or lymph node cells, taken before transplant. The receptors were sampled from a human donor who was the organ donor for an intestinal transplant. Each CDR3 is given with its conserved first and last residue. Fields, in order: J gene, clone size, D gene, V gene, CDR3 protein, CDR3 DNA. A D gene is named only where the DNA matches it firmly. Only part of the rows carry a size: once, few, many, or a class if the clone is expanded.

J gene: TRBJ2-7
clone size: NA
D gene: NA
V gene: TRBV6-5
CDR3 protein: CASSPTALSYEQYF
CDR3 DNA: TGTGCCAGCAGCCCGACAGCCCTCTCCTACGAGCAGTACTTC

J gene: TRBJ1-1
clone size: NA
D gene: TRBD1
V gene: TRBV30
CDR3 protein: CAWSRQGGTEAFF
CDR3 DNA: TGTGCCTGGAGCCGACAGGGAGGGACTGAAGCTTTCTTT

J gene: TRBJ2-7
clone size: NA
D gene: TRBD2
V gene: TRBV7-3
CDR3 protein: CASSLAGDYEQYF
CDR3 DNA: TGTGCCAGCAGCTTAGCGGGGGACTACGAGCAGTACTTC

J gene: TRBJ2-5
clone size: NA
D gene: NA
V gene: TRBV9
CDR3 protein: CASSVGIGQETQYF
CDR3 DNA: TGTGCCAGCAGCGTAGGGATAGGGCAAGAGACCCAGTACTTC

J gene: TRBJ2-3
clone size: once
D gene: TRBD2
V gene: TRBV6-5
CDR3 protein: CASEKAGSTDTQYF
CDR3 DNA: TGTGCCAGCGAGAAAGCGGGGTCCACAGATACGCAGTATTTT

J gene: TRBJ1-4
clone size: NA
D gene: NA
V gene: TRBV7-9
CDR3 protein: CASSPLTLFATNEKLFF
CDR3 DNA: TGTGCCAGCAGCCCTCTCACATTATTTGCAACTAATGAAAAACTGTTTTTT

J gene: TRBJ2-3
clone size: NA
D gene: NA
V gene: TRBV18
CDR3 protein: CASSPFQGRTTSTDTQYF
CDR3 DNA: TGTGCCAGCTCACCATTTCAGGGCAGGACGACTAGCACAGATACGCAGTATTTT

J gene: TRBJ2-7
clone size: NA
D gene: TRBD2
V gene: TRBV29-1
CDR3 protein: CSVGGLASSEQYF
CDR3 DNA: TGCAGCGTTGGGGGACTAGCGTCGAGCGAGCAGTACTTC

J gene: TRBJ1-1
clone size: NA
D gene: TRBD1
V gene: TRBV5-1
CDR3 protein: CASSLEGATEAFF
CDR3 DNA: TGCGCCAGCAGCTTGGAGGGGGCAACTGAAGCTTTCTTT

J gene: TRBJ1-4
clone size: NA
D gene: NA
V gene: TRBV6-6
CDR3 protein: CASSPPGRRNEKLFF
CDR3 DNA: TGTGCCAGCAGTCCCCCGGGACGGCGAAATGAAAAACTGTTTTTT

J gene: TRBJ1-1
clone size: NA
D gene: NA
V gene: TRBV4-1
CDR3 protein: CASSQGLREPEAFF
CDR3 DNA: TGCGCCAGCAGCCAAGGTCTCAGGGAACCTGAAGCTTTCTTT

J gene: TRBJ2-1
clone size: once
D gene: TRBD1
V gene: TRBV28
CDR3 protein: CASSSRDRAIDEQFF
CDR3 DNA: TGTGCCAGCAGTTCCCGGGACAGGGCTATAGATGAGCAGTTCTTC

J gene: TRBJ1-4
clone size: NA
D gene: NA
V gene: TRBV7-2
CDR3 protein: CASSSPNEKLFF
CDR3 DNA: TGTGCCAGCAGCTCCCCGAATGAAAAACTGTTTTTT

J gene: TRBJ1-2
clone size: NA
D gene: NA
V gene: TRBV7-9
CDR3 protein: CASSQFKANYGYTF
CDR3 DNA: TGTGCCAGCAGCCAATTCAAAGCTAACTATGGCTACACCTTC

J gene: TRBJ1-2
clone size: NA
D gene: NA
V gene: TRBV5-6
CDR3 protein: CASSLQGQNYGYTF
CDR3 DNA: TGTGCCAGCAGCTTGCAGGGACAAAACTATGGCTACACCTTC

J gene: TRBJ1-5
clone size: NA
D gene: TRBD1
V gene: TRBV7-9
CDR3 protein: CASSTKGAGQPQHF
CDR3 DNA: TGTGCCAGCAGCACAAAGGGGGCAGGGCAGCCCCAGCATTTT

J gene: TRBJ1-4
clone size: NA
D gene: NA
V gene: TRBV6-4
CDR3 protein: CASRAGQMRTNEKLFF
CDR3 DNA: TGTGCCAGCAGGGCTGGGCAAATGAGAACTAATGAAAAACTGTTTTTT

J gene: TRBJ1-2
clone size: NA
D gene: TRBD1
V gene: TRBV4-2
CDR3 protein: CASSQLTGTYGYTF
CDR3 DNA: TGTGCCAGCAGCCAGTTGACAGGGACCTATGGCTACACCTTC

J gene: TRBJ2-3
clone size: NA
D gene: TRBD2
V gene: TRBV5-1
CDR3 protein: CASSWAGGGTDTQYF
CDR3 DNA: TGCGCCAGCAGCTGGGCGGGAGGTGGGACAGATACGCAGTATTTT

J gene: TRBJ2-3
clone size: NA
D gene: NA
V gene: TRBV2
CDR3 protein: CASSEFRYGVPTSTDTQYF
CDR3 DNA: TGTGCCAGCAGTGAGTTCCGTTATGGGGTTCCGACTAGCACAGATACGCAGTATTTT

J gene: TRBJ2-3
clone size: once
D gene: NA
V gene: TRBV2
CDR3 protein: CARGEGGDTQYF
CDR3 DNA: TGTGCCAGGGGAGAAGGAGGAGATACGCAGTATTTT

J gene: TRBJ1-6
clone size: NA
D gene: TRBD1
V gene: TRBV6-6
CDR3 protein: CASTDRVSPLHF
CDR3 DNA: TGTGCCAGCACAGACAGGGTTTCACCCCTCCACTTT

J gene: TRBJ2-7
clone size: few
D gene: NA
V gene: TRBV6-1
CDR3 protein: CASSLVGYEQYF
CDR3 DNA: TGTGCCAGCAGTTTAGTGGGCTACGAGCAGTACTTC

J gene: TRBJ2-7
clone size: NA
D gene: TRBD2
V gene: TRBV6-5
CDR3 protein: CASRSPSGGAYEQYF
CDR3 DNA: TGTGCCAGCAGAAGTCCTAGCGGGGGGGCCTACGAGCAGTACTTC

J gene: TRBJ2-3
clone size: NA
D gene: TRBD2
V gene: TRBV9
CDR3 protein: CASNRGGTDTQYF
CDR3 DNA: TGTGCCAGCAATCGCGGGGGGACAGATACGCAGTATTTT

J gene: TRBJ1-5
clone size: NA
D gene: NA
V gene: TRBV2
CDR3 protein: CASSGQGMSNQPQHF
CDR3 DNA: TGTGCCAGCAGTGGGCAGGGTATGAGCAATCAGCCCCAGCATTTT

J gene: TRBJ2-1
clone size: few
D gene: NA
V gene: TRBV9
CDR3 protein: CASSVGGAGNEQFF
CDR3 DNA: TGTGCCAGCAGCGTAGGTGGGGCGGGTAATGAGCAGTTCTTC

J gene: TRBJ2-4
clone size: few
D gene: TRBD2
V gene: TRBV7-2
CDR3 protein: CASSSTSSIQYF
CDR3 DNA: TGTGCCAGCAGCTCGACTAGCAGCATTCAGTACTTC

J gene: TRBJ2-2
clone size: NA
D gene: TRBD2
V gene: TRBV27
CDR3 protein: CASSFWAGGPRGTHTGELFF
CDR3 DNA: TGTGCCAGCAGTTTTTGGGCGGGGGGTCCTCGGGGGACCCACACCGGGGAGCTGTTTTTT

J gene: TRBJ2-5
clone size: NA
D gene: TRBD2
V gene: TRBV11-2
CDR3 protein: CASSFLAGGGETQYF
CDR3 DNA: TGTGCCAGCAGCTTCCTAGCGGGGGGCGGGGAGACCCAGTACTTC

J gene: TRBJ1-5
clone size: NA
D gene: NA
V gene: TRBV6-5
CDR3 protein: CASSWEVRSNQPQHF
CDR3 DNA: TGTGCCAGCAGCTGGGAGGTCAGATCCAATCAGCCCCAGCATTTT

J gene: TRBJ2-7
clone size: few
D gene: TRBD1
V gene: TRBV7-9
CDR3 protein: CASSSRQGAIEQYF
CDR3 DNA: TGTGCCAGCAGCTCCCGACAGGGGGCTATAGAGCAGTACTTC

J gene: TRBJ2-7
clone size: NA
D gene: NA
V gene: TRBV11-2
CDR3 protein: CASSLESGRSYEQYF
CDR3 DNA: TGTGCCAGCAGCTTAGAATCGGGACGGTCCTACGAGCAGTACTTC

J gene: TRBJ1-5
clone size: NA
D gene: NA
V gene: TRBV9
CDR3 protein: CASSPGTAQTNQPQHF
CDR3 DNA: TGTGCCAGCAGCCCAGGGACCGCCCAGACCAATCAGCCCCAGCATTTT

J gene: TRBJ1-2
clone size: NA
D gene: NA
V gene: TRBV6-5
CDR3 protein: CASNTGVGGYTF
CDR3 DNA: TGTGCCAGCAATACCGGGGTAGGTGGCTACACCTTC

J gene: TRBJ1-4
clone size: NA
D gene: NA
V gene: TRBV5-4
CDR3 protein: CASSLIGGEKLFF
CDR3 DNA: TGTGCCAGCAGCTTGATCGGCGGTGAAAAACTGTTTTTT

J gene: TRBJ1-1
clone size: NA
D gene: NA
V gene: TRBV7-2
CDR3 protein: CASSLFSNRMNTEAFF
CDR3 DNA: TGTGCCAGCAGCTTATTTAGTAACAGAATGAACACTGAAGCTTTCTTT

J gene: TRBJ2-1
clone size: NA
D gene: TRBD2
V gene: TRBV10-1
CDR3 protein: CASSETGTSGGTRNEQFF
CDR3 DNA: TGCGCCAGCAGTGAGACGGGGACTAGCGGGGGTACAAGGAATGAGCAGTTCTTC

J gene: TRBJ2-1
clone size: NA
D gene: TRBD2
V gene: TRBV7-2
CDR3 protein: CASSLGTSGSNEQFF
CDR3 DNA: TGTGCCAGCAGCTTAGGGACTAGCGGGAGCAATGAGCAGTTCTTC

J gene: TRBJ2-7
clone size: few
D gene: TRBD1
V gene: TRBV11-2
CDR3 protein: CASSLGGTGERYEQYF
CDR3 DNA: TGTGCCAGCAGCTTAGGGGGGACAGGGGAGCGCTACGAGCAGTACTTC

J gene: TRBJ2-1
clone size: NA
D gene: NA
V gene: TRBV11-2
CDR3 protein: CASSLGAGYNEQFF
CDR3 DNA: TGTGCCAGCAGCTTAGGTGCAGGGTACAATGAGCAGTTCTTC

J gene: TRBJ2-1
clone size: NA
D gene: TRBD2
V gene: TRBV5-1
CDR3 protein: CASSPRLAETYNEQFF
CDR3 DNA: TGCGCCAGCAGCCCCCGGCTAGCGGAGACCTACAATGAGCAGTTCTTC

J gene: TRBJ1-5
clone size: NA
D gene: NA
V gene: TRBV10-3
CDR3 protein: CAISERGQPQHF
CDR3 DNA: TGTGCCATCAGTGAGAGGGGTCAGCCCCAGCATTTT

J gene: TRBJ2-7
clone size: NA
D gene: TRBD1
V gene: TRBV18
CDR3 protein: CASSPPRRQGSYEQYF
CDR3 DNA: TGTGCCAGCTCACCACCGAGAAGACAGGGATCCTACGAGCAGTACTTC

J gene: TRBJ1-1
clone size: NA
D gene: NA
V gene: TRBV30
CDR3 protein: CAWSEQMNTEAFF
CDR3 DNA: TGTGCCTGGAGTGAGCAGATGAACACTGAAGCTTTCTTT